This entry describes one TCR beta chain. Its antigen is not known. Looked up from germline, CDR1 is MGHRA and CDR2 is YSYEKL. V dropped 4 bases and J dropped 1; count of bases not matched to a gene: 5. The CDR3 extends over 16 amino acids. The table came from immunoSEQ multiplex PCR; TCRdb's copy has only in-frame clones and leaves some out. The sample contains around 2.3 million clones, 90% to 96% of which appear only once. The data belong to a study of shared clonotypes between healthy human individuals. Findings and caveats of the study: Naive CD4 clonotype sharing across a few donors was 4% to 5%.

The sequence was collected from a man aged 18 to 30 in good health. The rearrangement uses TRBV4-1 and TRBJ2-5; 11 nucleotides agree with TRBD2. The sample comprised naive CD4+ T cells sorted from blood. Subset given: CD45RA+ positively selected. The CDR3 here is CASSRTLAGGQETQYF. The CDR3 coding sequence is TGCGCCAGCAGCCGGACCCTAGCGGGGGGCCAAGAGACCCAGTACTTC.